This section outlines one TCR beta chain sequence together with its context. This CDR3 spans 16 amino acids. V lost 3 bases and J 4 bases, leaving 16 bases between the germline ends. Per germline, CDR1 SNHLY and CDR2 FYNNEI. The data are from a study of blood T cell repertoires in COVID-19. Within 2 weeks before study entry, exposed participants met a COVID-19 case. The protocol was immunoSEQ multiplex PCR, while the TCRdb copy is restricted to in-frame clones and leaves out a portion. The profile shows about 350,000 clones, around nine tenths of them singletons. This clonotype was obtained from a woman in her twenties or thirties who had been exposed to COVID-19. The gene calls are TRBV2 and TRBJ2-4; D uncertain. The sample consisted of PBMCs or T cells enriched from blood (not recorded which). The CDR3: CASSEIQELPKNIQYF. DNA of the CDR3: TGTGCCAGCAGTGAGATCCAAGAACTACCAAAAAACATTCAGTACTTC.